This T cell receptor beta chain appears in the sequencing data of a study of T-cell reconstitution after alpha-beta-depleted transplantation in children (TCRdb year 2016). Turning to the overall study: Using TCR repertoire profiling, the study quantitatively followed how T-cell immune reconstitution unfolded in children after TCRalphabeta/CD19-depleted allogeneic hematopoietic cell transplantation. The paper's findings and limits, for the study overall: The high TCRbeta diversity at day 60 in some patients was ascribed to recipient T cells and intrathymic progenitors that had survived conditioning. About two months after transplant, the apparently early recovery of alphabetaT-cell counts reportedly depended on just several hundred clones that had expanded rapidly and came from non-depleted graft cells. Over the following months the frequencies of hyperexpanded clones went down, and after one year T-cell counts and TCRbeta diversity were mostly credited to newly produced T cells.

In regard to this clonotype: Which antigen it targets is not known. No qualities accompany the bases; no much larger clone lies one base away.

The treatment or condition label, read with the paper, signifies: allogeneic hematopoietic cell transplantation with graft depleted of TCRalphabeta T cells and CD19 B cells. The children who served as transplant recipients had been given grafts of TCRalphabeta/CD19-depleted allogeneic hematopoietic cells. Its CDR3 holds 15 amino acids, cysteine through phenylalanine. The only DNA kept is the CDR3, 45 bases in frame from the first base. Via the germline V gene (reference sequence), CDR1 is SEHNR and CDR2 FQNEAQ. Cut back by 5 bases and 6 bases, the V and J ends lie 19 bases apart. The library came from PCR. The listed sequencing device is Illumina HiSeq 2500. Molecular barcoding was employed in the preparation of TCR libraries, with unique molecular identifiers being used to normalize TCRbeta repertoire quantification. TCRdb reanalyzed the raw reads on its own, using fastp at Q25 for trimming and MiXCR for clone calling, and kept in-frame beta chains. Entries that share a CDR3 protein sequence are merged under the most common genes and DNA. This sample gives over 450,000 distinct CDR3 sequences in total; 10% to 13% of them show up just once. Of the sample, around 2% is held by the ten largest clones.

The specimen was PBMCs, collected before TCRalphabeta/CD19-depleted stem cell transplant. This receptor was obtained from a child younger than 10 with inherited bone marrow failure, due to receive a stem cell transplant. The chain is encoded by TRBV7-9 joined to TRBJ1-1; the D gene is perhaps TRBD1, on 5 matching bases. The CDR3 region has the sequence CASSPGFNIASEAFF. The sequenced DNA is TGTGCCAGCAGCCCAGGGTTCAATATCGCCTCTGAAGCTTTCTTT. The reference TRBV7-9 and TRBJ1-1 proteins fill in what lies around the CDR3, so the full variable domain reads DTGVSQNPRHKITKRGQNVTFRCDPISEHNRLYWYRQTLGQGPEFLTYFQNEAQLEKSRLLSDRFSAERPKGSFSTLEIQRTEQGDSAMYLCASSPGFNIASEAFFGQGTRLTVV.